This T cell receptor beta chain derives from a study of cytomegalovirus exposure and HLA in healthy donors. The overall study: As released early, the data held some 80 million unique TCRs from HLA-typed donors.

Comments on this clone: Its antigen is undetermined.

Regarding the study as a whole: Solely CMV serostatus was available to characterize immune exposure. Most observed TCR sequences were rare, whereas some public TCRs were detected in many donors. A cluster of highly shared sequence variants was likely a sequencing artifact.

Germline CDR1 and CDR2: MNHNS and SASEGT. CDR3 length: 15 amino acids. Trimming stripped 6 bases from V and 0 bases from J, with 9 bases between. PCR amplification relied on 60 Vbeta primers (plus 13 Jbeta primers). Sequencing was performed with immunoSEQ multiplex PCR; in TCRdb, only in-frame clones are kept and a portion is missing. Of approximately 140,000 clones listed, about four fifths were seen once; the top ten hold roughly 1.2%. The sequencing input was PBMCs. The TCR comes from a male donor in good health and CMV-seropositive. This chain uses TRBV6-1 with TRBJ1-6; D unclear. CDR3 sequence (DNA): TGTGCCAGCAGCGATTTGAGCTCCTATAATTCACCCCTCCACTTT. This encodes CASSDLSSYNSPLHF.